This entry is about one T cell receptor beta chain. TCRdb's copy holds only in-frame clones and misses some; the assay was immunoSEQ multiplex PCR. The repertoire holds some 120,000 clones, with less than 97% as singletons. This sample was included in a study of T cell changes during pregnancy in multiple sclerosis. V was clipped by 2 bases and J by 5 bases, with 15 bases between them. CDR3 length: 15 residues. Germline V gives CDR1 SGHTA, CDR2 FQGTGA. This sample comprised peripheral blood, obtained after pregnancy. This sequence originates from a female donor with multiple sclerosis, enrolled in a pregnancy study. The chain uses TRBV7-3 and TRBJ2-5; maybe TRBD2 (6 bases). The chain's CDR3 is CASSLAGGIGETQYF. The CDR3 nucleotides are TGTGCCAGCAGCTTAGCGGGCGGGATTGGGGAGACCCAGTACTTC. The whole variable domain, filled in from reference TRBV7-3 and TRBJ2-5, reads GAGVSQTPSNKVTEKGKYVELRCDPISGHTALYWYRQSLGQGPEFLIYFQGTGAADDSGLPNDRFFAVRPEGSVSTLKIQRTERGDSAVYLCASSLAGGIGETQYFGPGTRLLVL.